This is a list of T cell receptor beta chains from one sample in a study of blood T cells in healthy people across ages. Via MiXCR, TCRdb re-called the 5' RACE reads, giving one row per CDR3 protein. The sample lists approximately 850,000 distinct CDR3 sequences, under 45% seen once, with nearly 20% in the top ten. Sequencing used blood. The receptors stem from a man in his sixties in good health. The CDR3 runs from the conserved cysteine through the conserved F or W. The order of the fields is clone size, D gene, V gene, J gene, CDR3 protein, CDR3 DNA. D genes are given only for firm matches. Rows give clone size only sometimes, using once, few, many, or a class for an expanded clone.

clone_size: .
d_call: .
v_call: TRBV5-6
j_call: TRBJ2-4
cdr3_aa: CASSFTGTNNPQYF
cdr3_nt: TGTGCCAGCAGCTTTACAGGGACCAATAATCCTCAGTACTTC

clone_size: .
d_call: TRBD1
v_call: TRBV7-9
j_call: TRBJ1-2
cdr3_aa: CASSFRDRADGYTF
cdr3_nt: TGTGCCAGCAGCTTCCGGGACAGGGCTGATGGCTACACCTTC

clone_size: .
d_call: TRBD1
v_call: TRBV3-1
j_call: TRBJ1-1
cdr3_aa: CASSRDSRGVAFF
cdr3_nt: TGTGCCAGCAGCCGGGACAGCCGAGGGGTAGCTTTCTTT

clone_size: many
d_call: .
v_call: TRBV20-1
j_call: TRBJ2-5
cdr3_aa: CSAGGPAGHQETQYF
cdr3_nt: TGCAGTGCCGGAGGCCCGGCGGGACATCAAGAGACCCAGTACTTC

clone_size: .
d_call: TRBD2
v_call: TRBV9
j_call: TRBJ2-7
cdr3_aa: CASSVDDTGLDAYHEQYF
cdr3_nt: TGTGCCAGCAGCGTAGATGATACGGGACTAGATGCCTACCATGAGCAGTACTTC

clone_size: .
d_call: .
v_call: TRBV20-1
j_call: TRBJ2-3
cdr3_aa: CSAPATDTQYF
cdr3_nt: TGCAGTGCTCCCGCTACAGATACGCAGTATTTT

clone_size: .
d_call: TRBD1
v_call: TRBV6-5
j_call: TRBJ2-7
cdr3_aa: CASKVTGGVSHEQYF
cdr3_nt: TGTGCCAGCAAGGTAACAGGGGGCGTCTCCCACGAGCAGTACTTC

clone_size: .
d_call: .
v_call: TRBV3-1
j_call: TRBJ2-7
cdr3_aa: CAGSQDWGSYEQYF
cdr3_nt: TGTGCCGGCAGCCAAGACTGGGGGTCCTACGAGCAGTACTTC

clone_size: .
d_call: .
v_call: TRBV3-1
j_call: TRBJ1-6
cdr3_aa: CASSLSGASSYNSPLHF
cdr3_nt: TGTGCCAGCAGCCTGTCGGGGGCGAGCTCCTATAATTCACCCCTCCACTTT

clone_size: .
d_call: .
v_call: TRBV7-2
j_call: TRBJ1-1
cdr3_aa: CASSPPTGGPTEAFF
cdr3_nt: TGTGCCAGCAGCCCACCGACAGGTGGACCCACTGAAGCTTTCTTT

clone_size: .
d_call: TRBD2
v_call: TRBV28
j_call: TRBJ2-5
cdr3_aa: CASSSGLAGASIVQYF
cdr3_nt: TGTGCCAGCAGTTCTGGACTAGCGGGGGCCTCTATCGTGCAGTACTTC

clone_size: .
d_call: .
v_call: TRBV3-1
j_call: TRBJ1-6
cdr3_aa: CASSPDGNSPLHF
cdr3_nt: TGTGCCAGCAGCCCGGACGGTAATTCACCCCTCCACTTT

clone_size: .
d_call: .
v_call: TRBV21-1
j_call: TRBJ1-1
cdr3_aa: CASSKGQGNTEAFF
cdr3_nt: TGTGCCAGCAGCAAAGGACAGGGAAACACTGAAGCTTTCTTT

clone_size: .
d_call: TRBD2
v_call: TRBV6-5
j_call: TRBJ2-2
cdr3_aa: CASATSGYTGELFF
cdr3_nt: TGTGCCAGCGCGACTAGCGGATACACCGGGGAGCTGTTTTTT

clone_size: .
d_call: .
v_call: TRBV4-1
j_call: TRBJ1-1
cdr3_aa: CASGQGPGEKNTEAFF
cdr3_nt: TGCGCCAGCGGCCAGGGCCCGGGAGAAAAGAACACTGAAGCTTTCTTT

clone_size: .
d_call: .
v_call: TRBV20-1
j_call: TRBJ2-7
cdr3_aa: CSANNQPYEQYF
cdr3_nt: TGCAGTGCTAACAACCAACCCTACGAGCAGTACTTC